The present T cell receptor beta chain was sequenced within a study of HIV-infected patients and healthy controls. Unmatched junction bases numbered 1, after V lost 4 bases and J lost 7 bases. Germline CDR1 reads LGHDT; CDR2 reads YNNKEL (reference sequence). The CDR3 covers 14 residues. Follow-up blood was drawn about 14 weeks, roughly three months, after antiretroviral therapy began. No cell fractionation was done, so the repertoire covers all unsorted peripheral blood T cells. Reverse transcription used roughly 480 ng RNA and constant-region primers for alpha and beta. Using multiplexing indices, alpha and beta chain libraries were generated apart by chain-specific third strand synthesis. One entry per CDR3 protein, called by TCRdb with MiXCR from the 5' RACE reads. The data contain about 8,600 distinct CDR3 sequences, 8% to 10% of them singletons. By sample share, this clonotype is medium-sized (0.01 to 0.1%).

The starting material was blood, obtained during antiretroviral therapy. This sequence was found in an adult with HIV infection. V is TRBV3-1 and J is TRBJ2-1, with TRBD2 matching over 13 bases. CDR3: CASSRTSGRNEQFF. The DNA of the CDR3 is TGTGCCAGCAGCCGGACTAGCGGGAGAAATGAGCAGTTCTTC.